Listed here are 27 T cell receptor beta chains from one sample, sequenced in a study of blood T cells in healthy people across ages. The use of a sample-barcoded 5' primer and a J-beta primer mix characterized a second PCR of about 7 to 12 cycles. TCRdb itself ran the 5' RACE reads through MiXCR, one entry per CDR3 protein. The sample has 1.5 million to 1.8 million distinct CDR3 sequences, roughly 43% seen once; the top ten hold 4%. The sample comprised blood. The origin of the receptors is a woman under 30 in good health.

As for this clonotype: Sequence at one end of the junction differs from germline and may be a read error. The V call is TRBV5-1, the J call TRBJ2-3; D may be TRBD2 (5 bases). Germline CDR1 reads SGHRS; CDR2 reads YFSETQ. This CDR3 spans 16 amino acids. The CDR3 region has the DNA TGCGCCGGCAGCTCCCCTTTCGCGCGGGGCACAGATACGCAGTATTTT. Translation gives CAGSSPFARGTDTQYF. The variable domain in full, with the rest retrieved from reference TRBV5-1 and TRBJ2-3, is KAGVTQTPRYLIKTRGQQVTLSCSPISGHRSVSWYQQTPGQGLQFLFEYFSETQRNKGNFPGRFSGRQFSNSRSEMNVSTLELGDSALYLCAGSSPFARGTDTQYFGPGTRLTVL.

This clonotype was counted a few times. CDR3 sequence (DNA): TGCAGTGCTGTGGGGGGCGTTCAGCCCCAGCATTTT. Translated, it gives CSAVGGVQPQHF. This rearrangement joins TRBV20-1 to TRBJ1-5, with D possibly TRBD1 on 6 matching bases. The germline CDR1 and CDR2 sequences are DFQATT and SNEGSKA (reference sequence). V was cut by 5 bases and J by 6 bases, with 11 bases left in between. The length of the CDR3 is 12 residues.

This clonotype was seen only a few times. The rearrangement joins TRBV20-1 to TRBJ1-2; D is unclear. Germline V gene sequence: CDR1 DFQATT, CDR2 SNEGSKA (reference sequence). The CDR3 contains 12 residues. Trimming stripped 6 bases from V and 7 bases from J, with 15 bases between. CDR3 sequence: CSAKDREGGYTF. The CDR3 bases are TGCAGTGCCAAGGATAGGGAGGGTGGCTACACCTTC.

This clonotype was counted between two and nine times. The chain combines TRBV27 with TRBJ2-2; tentatively, D is TRBD1 or TRBD2 (5 bases each). Germline V gene lookup returns CDR1 MNHEY and CDR2 SMNVEV (reference sequence). Trimming cost V 7 bases and J 2 bases, with 11 bases left between them. The CDR3 extends over 14 amino acids. The CDR3: CASTKGRNTGELFF. Written as DNA, the CDR3 is TGTGCCAGCACTAAGGGACGAAACACCGGGGAGCTGTTTTTT.

The rearrangement uses TRBV29-1 and TRBJ2-7, with no clear D. The CDR3 totals 13 residues. V was clipped by 5 bases and J by 1 base, with 12 bases between them. In germline, CDR1 is SQVTM, CDR2 ANQGSEA. CDR3 protein: CSVSTRPSYEQYF. In DNA, the CDR3 is TGCAGCGTTTCTACCCGACCGTCCTACGAGCAGTACTTC.

This chain links TRBV7-8 with TRBJ1-2, with D unresolved. From germline, CDR1 is SGHVS and CDR2 FQNEAQ. The CDR3 length is 14 residues. Trimming removed 2 bases from V and 7 bases from J, with 14 bases in between. This CDR3 is CASSLNFLGFGYTF. CDR3 nucleotides: TGTGCCAGCAGCTTAAATTTCTTGGGTTTTGGCTACACCTTC.

The rearrangement joins TRBV20-1 to TRBJ2-5; TRBD2 might be the D (6 bases). The CDR3 consists of 13 residues. CDR1 DFQATT and CDR2 SNEGSKA come from the germline V gene (reference sequence). Trimming stripped 4 bases from V and 3 bases from J, with 12 bases between. CDR3 coding DNA: TGCAGTGCTACTAAGGGCGGGGAAGAGACCCAGTACTTC. As protein: CSATKGGEETQYF.

V is TRBV7-2 and J is TRBJ2-5, with D perhaps matching TRBD2 (6 bases). The end of the DNA is better explained by TRBJ2-7, so the J call may be wrong. CDR1 is SGHTA, CDR2 FQGNSA, per germline. The CDR3 loop spans 15 amino acids. This CDR3 is CASSLRRGATYEQYF. The DNA for the CDR3 is TGTGCCAGCAGCTTAAGGCGGGGTGCTACCTACGAGCAGTACTTC.

Points on this clonotype: A much larger clone sits a single nucleotide away, making a read error possible. The chain recombines TRBV12-3 or TRBV12-4 with TRBJ2-4; D perhaps matches TRBD1 (6 bases). There are 14 residues in the CDR3. CDR3 residues: CASSSTGLKNSQYF. CDR3 bases: TGTGCCAGCAGTTCCACAGGGCTCAAAAACAGTCAGTACTTC.

The chain has TRBV7-2 and TRBJ2-5, with 9 positions matching TRBD1. Trimming took 5 bases from V and 13 from J; bases not matched to a gene: 8. CDR1 and CDR2 from the germline V gene are SGHTA and FQGNSA. This CDR3 region has 12 residues. The CDR3 region has the DNA TGTGCCAGCAGCCTGGACAGGGGTCATTGGTACTTC. Translation: CASSLDRGHWYF.

This chain joins TRBV7-8 and TRBJ2-1; the D gene could be TRBD1 or TRBD2 (6 bases each). V was shortened by 4 bases and J by 9 bases, with 13 bases between the two germline ends. From germline, CDR1 is SGHVS and CDR2 FQNEAQ. The CDR3 extends over 13 amino acids. DNA of the CDR3: TGTGCCAGCAGCTGGGCAGGAGGGGGTGAGCAGTTCTTC. It is translated as CASSWAGGGEQFF.

This clonotype came up a few times. This chain joins TRBV5-1 and TRBJ1-2; possible D gene TRBD1, 5 bases. The V end lost 2 bases, the J end lost 8 bases, and 19 bases lay between the germline ends. Germline-derived CDR1 and CDR2 are SGHRS and YFSETQ. The CDR3 loop spans 15 amino acids. The chain's CDR3 is CASSLPGLQNRGYTF. The CDR3 region has the DNA TGCGCCAGCAGCTTACCGGGACTCCAAAACCGGGGCTACACCTTC.

This chain joins TRBV5-6 and TRBJ1-1; the D gene is possibly TRBD1 (5 bases). This CDR3 has 15 amino acids. With 6 bases removed from V and 1 base from J, the gap between germline ends came to 16 bases. The germline gives CDR1 SGHDT, CDR2 YYEEEE. CDR3 sequence reads: CASTQGVGWNTEAFF. CDR3 DNA sequence: TGTGCCAGCACCCAGGGAGTCGGATGGAACACTGAAGCTTTCTTT. Together with reference TRBV5-6 and TRBJ1-1, the CDR3 gives the full variable domain: DAGVTQSPTHLIKTRGQQVTLRCSPKSGHDTVSWYQQALGQGPQFIFQYYEEEERQRGNFPDRFSGHQFPNYSSELNVNALLLGDSALYLCASTQGVGWNTEAFFGQGTRLTVV.

About this clonotype itself: This may come from a read error, since a much larger clone is one base off. This CDR3 is CASNVQGRTDTQYF. As DNA, the CDR3 is TGTGCCAGCAACGTCCAGGGGAGGACAGATACGCAGTATTTT. The genes are TRBV9 and TRBJ2-3, with D perhaps being TRBD1 or TRBD2 (6 bases each). Germline V gives CDR1 SGDLS, CDR2 YYNGEE. The CDR3 has 14 residues. V lost 6 bases, J lost 3 bases, and 14 bases lay in between.

This chain uses TRBV7-9 with TRBJ1-1; TRBD1 might be the D (5 bases). The CDR3 length is 15 residues. Germline lookup yields CDR1 SEHNR and CDR2 FQNEAQ (reference sequence). Between the trimmed V and J ends, which lost 2 bases and 3 bases, there was a span of 13 bases. CDR3 DNA: TGTGCCAGCAGCTTAATGGGCAGGGCGTACACTGAAGCTTTCTTT. This gives the protein CASSLMGRAYTEAFF.

The rearrangement joins TRBV21-1 to TRBJ2-5; the table's D call, TRBD2, was not checked against the DNA. TRBV21-1 is marked as a pseudogene. This CDR3 has 17 amino acids. DNA for the CDR3: TGTGCCAGCAGCAACTTTGGGCGGGAGGGGAGTTATAATGAGCAGTACTTC. It is translated as CASSNFGREGSYNEQYF.

J is TRBJ1-1 and V is TRBV15; unclear D gene. The germline gives CDR1 LNHNV, CDR2 YYDKDF (reference sequence). The CDR3 spans 15 residues. V was pared by 0 bases and J by 2 bases, with 10 bases between. The chain's CDR3 is CATSRDRQPNTEAFF. Here the CDR3 DNA reads TGTGCCACCAGCAGAGATAGGCAGCCTAACACTGAAGCTTTCTTT.

Only a few counts were recorded for this clonotype. The chain employs TRBV7-9 and TRBJ1-1; tentative D call: TRBD1 (6 bases). The CDR3 has 16 amino acids. Germline loops: CDR1 SEHNR, CDR2 FQNEAQ (reference sequence). V lost 5 bases to trimming and J lost 0 bases, with 16 bases between them. As DNA, the CDR3 is TGTGCCAGCAGCCCGGGGACCGGGGGGCTGAACACTGAAGCTTTCTTT. Its protein is CASSPGTGGLNTEAFF.

On this clonotype itself: An end of the junction does not agree with germline; a read error may underlie this. The V and J genes are TRBV5-1 and TRBJ2-1; no definite D call. Germline V gene sequence: CDR1 SGHRS, CDR2 YFSETQ. This CDR3 comprises 14 residues. CDR3 in DNA: TGCGCCGGCAGCTTGGATAGCTCCTACAATGAGCAGTTCTTC. Translation: CAGSLDSSYNEQFF. Supplemented by reference TRBV5-1 and TRBJ2-1, the full variable domain reads KAGVTQTPRYLIKTRGQQVTLSCSPISGHRSVSWYQQTPGQGLQFLFEYFSETQRNKGNFPGRFSGRQFSNSRSEMNVSTLELGDSALYLCAGSLDSSYNEQFFGPGTRLTVL.

CDR3 nucleotides: TGTGCCACCAGTGATCCCGGACAGGGGACTGGTGATGAGCAGTTCTTC. Translation gives CATSDPGQGTGDEQFF. The gene calls are TRBV24-1 and TRBJ2-1; 9 nucleotides match TRBD1. Trimming cost V 3 bases and J 8 bases; bases outside gene matches: 10. This CDR3 comprises 16 residues. Germline CDR1 and CDR2: KGHDR and SFDVKD.

This clonotype was observed a handful of times. The chain uses TRBV4-1 and TRBJ2-1, with D perhaps TRBD2 (5 bases). This CDR3 is 13 amino acids long. CDR1 and CDR2 from the germline V gene are MGHRA and YSYEKL. The ends were cut back, 4 bases at V and 9 bases at J, with 13 bases in the middle. The CDR3 loop reads CASSPKTTSEQFF. In DNA form, the CDR3 reads TGCGCCAGCAGCCCTAAGACTACTTCTGAGCAGTTCTTC.

As regards this clonotype: A much larger clone lies one base from this, so it may be a read error. The chain has TRBV6-2 or TRBV6-3 and TRBJ2-5; possible D gene TRBD2, 6 bases. V was trimmed by 5 bases and J by 11 bases, leaving 21 bases between them. Germline V gene data show CDR1 as MNHEY and CDR2 as SVGEGT. This CDR3 has 14 amino acids. This chain's CDR3 is CASSSPGDMVEQYF. The CDR3 DNA is TGTGCCAGCAGTAGTCCGGGAGATATGGTTGAGCAGTACTTC.

This clonotype turned up a few times. The V and J genes are TRBV2 and TRBJ2-5, with D maybe TRBD1 (6 bases). This CDR3 spans 15 amino acids. V was shortened by 3 bases and J by 4 bases, with 15 bases between the two germline ends. The germline V gene encodes CDR1 SNHLY and CDR2 FYNNEI. The CDR3 loop is CASSETTGFSETQYF. CDR3 DNA sequence: TGTGCCAGCAGTGAGACCACAGGGTTTTCAGAGACCCAGTACTTC. The whole variable domain, remainder taken from reference TRBV2 and TRBJ2-5, is EPEVTQTPSHQVTQMGQEVILRCVPISNHLYFYWYRQILGQKVEFLVSFYNNEISEKSEIFDDQFSVERPDGSNFTLKIRSTKLEDSAMYFCASSETTGFSETQYFGPGTRLLVL.

The chain combines TRBV7-2 with TRBJ1-2, with 8 positions matching TRBD1. The CDR3 has 14 amino acids. V trimming: 5 bases; J trimming: 8 bases; junction bases outside the gene matches: 10. Germline lookup yields CDR1 SGHTA and CDR2 FQGNSA. The CDR3 nucleotides are TGTGCCAGCAGCGCGCGACAGGGGAGAGAAGGCTACACCTTC. It yields the protein CASSARQGREGYTF.

This clonotype has more than one count but fewer than ten. The V call is TRBV4-1, the J call TRBJ2-7; tentatively, D is TRBD1 or TRBD2 (5 bases each). Germline loops: CDR1 MGHRA, CDR2 YSYEKL. V gave up 3 bases and J gave up 3 bases, with 12 bases separating them. The CDR3 has 14 amino acids. CDR3 sequence (DNA): TGCGCCAGCAGCCAGGGGGACCACAGCTACGAGCAGTACTTC. It specifies CASSQGDHSYEQYF.

The genes are TRBV10-3 and TRBJ1-5, with TRBD1 matching 7 bases. This CDR3 is built from 14 residues. V dropped 5 bases and J dropped 6; count of bases not matched to a gene: 7. Germline-derived CDR1 and CDR2 are ENHRY and SYGVKD. Here the CDR3 reads CAISSTGLGQPQHF. In DNA, the CDR3 is TGTGCCATCAGTTCGACAGGGTTGGGTCAGCCCCAGCATTTT.

Worth noting for this clonotype: A read error may account for a junction end that differs from germline. This chain's CDR3 is CAISLGRTNTQYF. The CDR3 bases are TGTGCCATCAGCTTGGGACGTACAAATACGCAGTATTTT. J is TRBJ2-3 and V is TRBV5-6, with D tentatively TRBD1 or TRBD2 (5 bases each). Germline CDR1 and CDR2: SGHDT and YYEEEE. The CDR3 runs to 13 residues.